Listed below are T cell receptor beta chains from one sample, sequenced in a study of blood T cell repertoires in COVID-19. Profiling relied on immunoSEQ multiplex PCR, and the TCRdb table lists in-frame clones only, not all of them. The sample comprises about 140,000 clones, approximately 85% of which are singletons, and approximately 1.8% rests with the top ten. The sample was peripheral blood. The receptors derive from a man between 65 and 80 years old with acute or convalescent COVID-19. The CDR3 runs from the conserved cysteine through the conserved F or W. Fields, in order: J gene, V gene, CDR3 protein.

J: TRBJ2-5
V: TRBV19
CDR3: CASSILGLAGGPPETQYF

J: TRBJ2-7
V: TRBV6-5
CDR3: CASSRTASLAYEQYF

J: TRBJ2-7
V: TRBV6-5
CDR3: CASSYSGGDYEQYF

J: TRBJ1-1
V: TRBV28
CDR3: CASSPLAYMNTEAFF

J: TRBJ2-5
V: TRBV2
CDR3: CASKGGRETQYF

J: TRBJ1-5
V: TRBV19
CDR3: CAPGQGGQPQHF

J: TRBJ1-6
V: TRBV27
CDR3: CASSYTRVGNSPLHF

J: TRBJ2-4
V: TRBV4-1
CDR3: CASSQDMNAAGRNIQYF

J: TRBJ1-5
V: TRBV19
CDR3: CASSIAGSANQPQHF

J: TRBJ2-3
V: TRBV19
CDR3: CASSERLAGGTDTQYF

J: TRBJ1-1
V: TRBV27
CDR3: CASSFDRAQTEAFF

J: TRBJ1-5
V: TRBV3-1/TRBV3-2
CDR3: CASSQSSSNQPQHF

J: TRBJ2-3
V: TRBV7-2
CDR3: CASSLAQRSTDTQYF

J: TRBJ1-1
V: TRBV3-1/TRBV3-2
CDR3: CASSQNSWTEAFF

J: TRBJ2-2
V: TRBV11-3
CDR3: CASSSGIHTGELFF

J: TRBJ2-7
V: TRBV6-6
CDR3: CASSYSREQYF

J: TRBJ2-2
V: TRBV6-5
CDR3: CASSYSDRVRGGELFF

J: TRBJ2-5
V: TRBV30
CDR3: CAWSAHRAVQETQYF

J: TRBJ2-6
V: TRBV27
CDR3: CASSLRRGAPGANVLTF

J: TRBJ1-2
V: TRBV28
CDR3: CASSLGQGIYGYTF

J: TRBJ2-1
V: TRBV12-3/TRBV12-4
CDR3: CASSFSVYEQFF

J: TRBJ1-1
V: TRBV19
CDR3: CASSVWGLGARAEAFF

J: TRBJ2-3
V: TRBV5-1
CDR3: CASSLRPSGGDTQYF

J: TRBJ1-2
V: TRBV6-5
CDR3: CASSYSRGANYGYTF

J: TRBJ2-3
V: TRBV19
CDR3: CASSIAGAGDTYF

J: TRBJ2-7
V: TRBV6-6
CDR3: CASSTGTTNHEQYF

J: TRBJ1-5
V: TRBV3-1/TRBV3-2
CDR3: CASSRGQGGGNQPQHF

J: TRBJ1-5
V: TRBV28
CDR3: CASRSGNGQPQHF